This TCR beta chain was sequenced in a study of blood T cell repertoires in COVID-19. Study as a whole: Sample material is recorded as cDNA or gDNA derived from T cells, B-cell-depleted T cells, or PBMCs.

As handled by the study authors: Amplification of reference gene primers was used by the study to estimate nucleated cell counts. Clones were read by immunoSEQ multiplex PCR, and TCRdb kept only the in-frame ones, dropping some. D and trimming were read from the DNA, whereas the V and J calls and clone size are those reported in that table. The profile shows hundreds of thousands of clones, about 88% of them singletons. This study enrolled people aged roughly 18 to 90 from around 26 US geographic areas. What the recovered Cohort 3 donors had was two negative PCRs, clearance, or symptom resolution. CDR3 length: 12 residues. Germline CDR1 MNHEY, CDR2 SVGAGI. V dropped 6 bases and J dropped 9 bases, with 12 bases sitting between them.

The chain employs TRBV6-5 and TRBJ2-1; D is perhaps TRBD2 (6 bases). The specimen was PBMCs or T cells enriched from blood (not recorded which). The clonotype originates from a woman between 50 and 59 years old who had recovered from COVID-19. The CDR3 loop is CASRSTGGEQFF. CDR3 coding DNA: TGTGCCAGCAGGTCCACCGGGGGTGAGCAGTTCTTC.